The source of this T cell receptor (beta chain) is a study of cytomegalovirus exposure and HLA in healthy donors. Overall study findings and caveats: Owing to their indistinguishability, certain V segments, notably TRBV6-2 and TRBV6-3, were excluded. Later findings reportedly placed an Asian-associated ancestry cluster below the roughly 660-donor mean for N-insertions.

The CDR3 spans 13 residues. Trimming removed 6 bases at V and 9 bases at J, with 15 bases between. Germline values: CDR1 MDHEN, CDR2 SYDVKM. 60 Vbeta and 13 Jbeta primers were used in PCR. Using immunoSEQ multiplex PCR, the repertoire was profiled, and TCRdb retains in-frame clones only, with some absent. The sample totals 100,000 to 150,000 clones. About this clone itself: Its antigen is as yet unknown.

The V gene is TRBV28, the J gene TRBJ2-1; D might be TRBD2 (5 bases). The sequenced material came from PBMCs. The origin of this receptor is a man aged 25-45 years in good health and CMV-seronegative. The CDR3 sequence is CASSRTVRGEQFF. CDR3 sequence (DNA): TGTGCCAGCAGCCGCACTGTACGGGGTGAGCAGTTCTTC.